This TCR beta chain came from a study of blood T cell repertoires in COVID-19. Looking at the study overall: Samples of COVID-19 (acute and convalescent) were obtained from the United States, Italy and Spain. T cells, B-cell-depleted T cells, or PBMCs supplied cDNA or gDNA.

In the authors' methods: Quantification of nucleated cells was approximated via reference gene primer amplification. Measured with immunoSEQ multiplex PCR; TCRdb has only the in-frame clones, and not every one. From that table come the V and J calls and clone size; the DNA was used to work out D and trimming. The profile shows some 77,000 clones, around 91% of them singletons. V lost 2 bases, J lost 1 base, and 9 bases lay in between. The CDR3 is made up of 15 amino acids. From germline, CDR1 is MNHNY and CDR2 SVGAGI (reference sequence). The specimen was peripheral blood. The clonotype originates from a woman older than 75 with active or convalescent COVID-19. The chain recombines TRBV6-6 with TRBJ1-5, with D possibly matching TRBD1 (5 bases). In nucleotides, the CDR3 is TGTGCCAGCAGTTACCTTGGGGCCAGCAATCAGCCCCAGCATTTT. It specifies CASSYLGASNQPQHF.